This is a list of T cell receptor beta chains from one sample in a study of blood T cell repertoires in COVID-19. Repertoires were generated with immunoSEQ multiplex PCR, while TCRdb's copy carries only in-frame clones and drops some. This sample has about 210,000 clones, with 70% to 90% found just once. Sequenced material: peripheral blood. The receptors come from a woman between 35 and 50 years old with acute or convalescent COVID-19. The CDR3 runs from the conserved cysteine through the conserved F or W. D genes are given only for firm matches. A clone size is listed for some rows: how often the clone was seen (once, few, many), or a class if it is expanded.

TRBV5-8	TRBD1	TRBJ2-1	-	CASSRDRSSYNEQFF	TGTGCCAGCAGCCGGGACAGGAGCTCCTACAATGAGCAGTTCTTC
TRBV19	TRBD1	TRBJ2-3	-	CASSMQGALSSDTQYF	TGTGCCAGTAGTATGCAGGGGGCCTTGAGTTCAGATACGCAGTATTTT
TRBV5-1	-	TRBJ2-5	many	CASSLGQIGETQYF	TGCGCCAGCAGCTTGGGACAGATTGGGGAGACCCAGTACTTC
TRBV12-3/TRBV12-4	TRBD1	TRBJ1-5	-	CASSDRGRPQHF	TGTGCCAGCAGCGACAGGGGGCGGCCCCAGCATTTT
TRBV11-3	-	TRBJ2-5	-	CASSPPGRQETQYF	TGTGCCAGCAGTCCCCCCGGCAGGCAAGAGACCCAGTACTTC
TRBV29-1	-	TRBJ1-1	-	CSGRTVNTEAFF	TGCAGCGGCCGGACAGTGAACACTGAAGCTTTCTTT
TRBV5-6	TRBD1	TRBJ1-6	-	CASSVGQGLFGNSPLHF	TGTGCCAGCAGCGTCGGACAGGGCCTCTTCGGGAATTCACCCCTCCACTTT
TRBV18	TRBD1	TRBJ1-6	-	CASSTWTGSDSPLHF	TGTGCCAGCTCAACCTGGACAGGGTCAGATTCACCCCTCCACTTT
TRBV4-1	-	TRBJ1-2	-	CASSQVGSLNYGYTF	TGCGCCAGCAGCCAAGTGGGCAGCTTAAACTATGGCTACACCTTC
TRBV30	TRBD2	TRBJ2-5	-	CAWSPGGGRETQYF	TGTGCCTGGAGCCCGGGAGGGGGGAGAGAGACCCAGTACTTC
TRBV5-8	-	TRBJ2-3	-	CASSTPGDTQYF	TGTGCCAGCAGCACACCTGGCGATACGCAGTATTTT
TRBV4-2	-	TRBJ1-1	-	CASSQTGLSSEAFF	TGTGCCAGCAGCCAAACAGGGTTGAGTTCTGAAGCTTTCTTT
TRBV7-9	-	TRBJ1-1	-	CASSLAGRVGSTEAFF	TGTGCCAGCAGCTTAGCTGGCAGGGTGGGCTCCACTGAAGCTTTCTTT
TRBV10-3	TRBD1	TRBJ1-1	once	CAISEGRQGNEAFF	TGTGCCATCAGTGAGGGCAGACAGGGGAACGAAGCTTTCTTT
TRBV19	-	TRBJ1-4	few	CASSITREEKLFF	TGTGCCAGTAGTATCACTCGGGAGGAAAAACTGTTTTTT
TRBV19	TRBD1	TRBJ2-5	-	CASSQFRGLGETQYF	TGTGCCAGTAGTCAATTTAGGGGGCTCGGAGAGACCCAGTACTTC
TRBV5-1	TRBD1	TRBJ1-2	-	CASSSNRGIGYGYTF	TGCGCCAGCAGCTCAAACAGGGGGATTGGGTATGGCTACACCTTC
TRBV7-2	TRBD2	TRBJ2-5	-	CASTTRSWRGGLETQYF	TGTGCCAGCACCACTCGTTCGTGGCGGGGGGGCTTGGAGACCCAGTACTTC
TRBV13	-	TRBJ2-5	-	CASSEGFDRTQETQYF	TGTGCCAGCAGCGAGGGATTCGACAGGACACAAGAGACCCAGTACTTC
TRBV6-5	TRBD2	TRBJ2-1	once	CASSPRAGSGSEQFF	TGTGCCAGCAGTCCCCGGGCAGGGAGCGGGAGTGAGCAGTTCTTC
TRBV6-5	-	TRBJ1-3	-	CASRDTSSGNTIYF	TGTGCCAGCAGGGACACCAGCTCTGGAAACACCATATATTTT
TRBV2	-	TRBJ2-5	-	CASSRQRETQYF	TGTGCCAGCAGTCGACAGAGGGAGACCCAGTACTTC
TRBV19	TRBD1	TRBJ1-5	-	CASSFTGGNQPQHF	TGTGCCAGTAGTTTCACAGGGGGGAATCAGCCCCAGCATTTT
TRBV30	TRBD2	TRBJ2-5	-	CAWNLAGGPQETQYF	TGTGCCTGGAACCTAGCGGGGGGACCACAAGAGACCCAGTACTTC
TRBV19	-	TRBJ1-5	-	CASSQTGYNQPQHF	TGTGCCAGTAGTCAAACAGGATACAATCAGCCCCAGCATTTT
TRBV2	-	TRBJ1-2	-	CASSDRAGYGYTF	TGTGCCAGCAGTGATAGGGCGGGCTATGGCTACACCTTC
TRBV24-1	TRBD1	TRBJ2-2	-	CATRNQGAGELFF	TGTGCCACCCGTAACCAGGGGGCCGGGGAGCTGTTTTTT
TRBV10-1	-	TRBJ2-5	-	CASSGAGEQTQYF	TGCGCCAGCAGTGGGGCAGGGGAGCAGACCCAGTACTTC
TRBV10-3	TRBD1	TRBJ2-6	-	CAISESDRASGANVLTF	TGTGCCATCAGTGAGTCGGACAGGGCTTCTGGGGCCAACGTCCTGACTTTC
TRBV3-1/TRBV3-2	TRBD2	TRBJ2-3	-	CASSQPSGGIQSTDTQYF	TGTGCCAGCAGCCAACCTAGCGGGGGGATACAAAGCACAGATACGCAGTATTTT
TRBV12-5	TRBD1	TRBJ2-1	-	CASGPGQGAYNEQFF	TGTGCTAGTGGCCCCGGACAGGGGGCCTACAATGAGCAGTTCTTC
TRBV7-6	TRBD2	TRBJ2-5	once	CASSLLLAGGPKTQYF	TGTGCCAGCAGCTTATTACTAGCGGGGGGGCCAAAGACCCAGTACTTC
TRBV2	TRBD1	TRBJ1-2	few	CASPGTGSNTYGYTF	TGTGCCAGCCCGGGGACAGGGAGTAATACCTATGGCTACACCTTC
TRBV5-1	TRBD1	TRBJ1-2	-	CASSGTGGSYGYTF	TGCGCCAGCAGCGGGACAGGGGGGAGCTATGGCTACACCTTC
TRBV20-1	-	TRBJ2-5	-	CSASSGGQETQYF	TGCAGTGCTAGTTCCGGGGGTCAAGAGACCCAGTACTTC
TRBV2	TRBD1	TRBJ1-5	-	CASSPQGIQPQHF	TGTGCCAGCAGTCCACAGGGGATACAGCCCCAGCATTTT
TRBV19	-	TRBJ1-2	-	CASSVWTLDYGYTF	TGTGCCAGTAGTGTGTGGACACTCGACTATGGCTACACCTTC
TRBV19	-	TRBJ1-5	-	CASSIRDNQPQHF	TGTGCCAGTAGTATCAGGGACAATCAGCCCCAGCATTTT
TRBV6-5	-	TRBJ1-2	-	CASSYSRGGYGYTF	TGTGCCAGCAGTTACTCGAGGGGGGGCTATGGCTACACCTTC
TRBV30	-	TRBJ1-1	-	CAWSQVNTEAFF	TGTGCCTGGAGTCAGGTAAACACTGAAGCTTTCTTT
TRBV24-1	-	TRBJ2-2	-	CATKGETGELFF	TGTGCCACCAAGGGGGAGACCGGGGAGCTGTTTTTT
TRBV9	-	TRBJ1-2	-	CASSGLRGHLTNYGYTF	TGTGCCAGCAGCGGACTGCGTGGACACCTAACTAACTATGGCTACACCTTC
TRBV13	TRBD2	TRBJ2-5	-	CASRRSGGAEETQYF	TGTGCCAGCAGGCGTAGCGGGGGGGCCGAAGAGACCCAGTACTTC
TRBV20-1	-	TRBJ2-5	-	CSASGVALGLGAQYF	TGCAGTGCTAGTGGGGTCGCCCTAGGACTTGGGGCCCAGTACTTC
TRBV5-5	TRBD2	TRBJ2-5	-	CASSLAAGGFQETQYF	TGTGCCAGCAGCTTGGCAGCGGGGGGTTTTCAAGAGACCCAGTACTTC
TRBV15	-	TRBJ1-5	once	CATSRDGKGGNQPQHF	TGTGCCACCAGCAGAGATGGTAAAGGGGGAAATCAGCCCCAGCATTTT
TRBV2	-	TRBJ2-4	-	CASSSTGGVNIQYF	TGTGCCAGCAGTTCTACAGGGGGGGTAAACATTCAGTACTTC
TRBV5-1	-	TRBJ1-2	-	CASSSPGTQTNYGYTF	TGCGCCAGCAGCTCCCCCGGGACACAAACTAACTATGGCTACACCTTC
TRBV2	-	TRBJ1-2	-	CASNNPGTNYGYTF	TGTGCCAGCAACAATCCGGGGACTAACTATGGCTACACCTTC
TRBV18	-	TRBJ1-1	-	CASSTSNTEAFF	TGTGCCAGCTCTACATCGAACACTGAAGCTTTCTTT
TRBV30	-	TRBJ1-2	-	CAWSVTGNYGYTF	TGTGCCTGGAGTGTTACCGGGAACTATGGCTACACCTTC
TRBV19	-	TRBJ1-1	-	CASSSRQRGTEAFF	TGTGCCAGTAGTTCCCGACAGCGCGGCACTGAAGCTTTCTTT
TRBV6-2/TRBV6-3	-	TRBJ1-2	few	CASSYQQGYGYTF	TGTGCCAGCAGTTACCAGCAGGGCTATGGCTACACCTTC
TRBV25-1	TRBD1	TRBJ1-4	-	CASSRQGVIEKLFF	TGTGCCAGCAGTCGTCAGGGGGTGATTGAAAAACTGTTTTTT
TRBV27	-	TRBJ1-6	-	CASSSLGQGFSPLHF	TGTGCCAGCAGTTCCTTGGGGCAGGGGTTTTCACCCCTCCACTTT
TRBV9	TRBD2	TRBJ2-3	-	CASSDTSGATDTQYF	TGTGCCAGCAGCGACACTAGCGGGGCCACAGATACGCAGTATTTT
TRBV10-2	TRBD1	TRBJ1-4	-	CASSWDRETNEKLFF	TGCGCCAGCAGTTGGGACAGGGAAACTAATGAAAAACTGTTTTTT
TRBV14	TRBD1	TRBJ1-1	-	CASSAQGAIGTAEAFF	TGTGCCAGCAGCGCTCAGGGGGCGATCGGGACTGCTGAAGCTTTCTTT